The 6 T cell receptor beta chains below come from one sample, sequenced in a study of blood T cells in healthy people across ages. Next came a second PCR, run for about 7 to 11 cycles, which used a sample-barcoded 5' primer along with a J-beta primer mix. TCRdb analysed the 5' RACE reads with MiXCR anew, one entry per CDR3 protein. The sample consists of about 730,000 distinct CDR3 sequences, roughly 45% of them appearing once. The specimen sequenced was blood. The receptor set was obtained from a woman aged 55-69 years in good health.

The table lists this clonotype with a few counts. This sequence may be a read error, since a much larger clone differs from it by one base. The chain employs TRBV6-2 or TRBV6-3 and TRBJ2-3; D possibly corresponds to TRBD2 (6 bases). The CDR3 runs to 16 residues. Germline V lookup: CDR1 MNHEY, CDR2 SVGEGT. V was trimmed by 10 bases and J by 4 bases, leaving 24 bases between them. This CDR3 is CATTAAGTAGADTQYF. In nucleotides, the CDR3 is TGTGCCACTACGGCTGCCGGGACTGCTGGCGCAGATACGCAGTATTTT.

The V call is TRBV7-9, the J call TRBJ1-2; possible D gene TRBD1, 5 bases. V shed 3 bases and J shed 0 bases, with 11 bases lying between them. Germline CDR1 SEHNR, CDR2 FQNEAQ (reference sequence). The CDR3 covers 15 residues. The CDR3 region is CASSLGEPTNYGYTF. Written as DNA, the CDR3 is TGTGCCAGCAGCTTGGGGGAGCCTACTAACTATGGCTACACCTTC.

The V gene is TRBV20-1, the J gene TRBJ1-2; 8 bases line up with TRBD1. V shed 4 bases and J 4 bases; nucleotides not matched to a gene: 5. The CDR3 runs 13 residues. Germline V gene sequence: CDR1 DFQATT, CDR2 SNEGSKA (reference sequence). The CDR3 spells CSAIFRGPYGYTF. Written as DNA, the CDR3 is TGCAGTGCTATTTTCAGGGGGCCCTATGGCTACACCTTC.

This clonotype was seen a handful of times. The chain uses TRBV4-3 and TRBJ2-7; 9 nucleotides align to TRBD1. The germline gives CDR1 LGHNA, CDR2 YSLEER. This CDR3 is built from 15 residues. With 0 bases clipped from V and 5 bases from J, the junction kept 5 bases outside the gene matches. The CDR3 loop is CASSQDGTGSDEQYF. In nucleotides, the CDR3 is TGCGCCAGCAGCCAAGATGGGACAGGGAGCGACGAGCAGTACTTC.

This clonotype was observed many times. The chain combines TRBV5-1 with TRBJ2-1; D uncertain. Trimming left V 0 bases short and J 15 bases short, with 13 bases between. This CDR3 has 12 amino acids. Germline CDR1 SGHRS, CDR2 YFSETQ. CDR3 region: CASSLGSETWFF. CDR3 bases: TGCGCCAGCAGCTTGGGGAGCGAGACGTGGTTCTTC.

The chain employs TRBV7-9 and TRBJ2-3; D might be TRBD2 (5 bases). Per germline, CDR1 SEHNR and CDR2 FQNEAQ (reference sequence). V was cut by 4 bases and J by 4 bases, with 9 bases left in between. This CDR3 has 13 residues. CDR3 sequence: CASSWRSPDTQYF. The CDR3, as DNA: TGTGCCAGCAGCTGGAGGAGCCCAGATACGCAGTATTTT.